Listed below are T cell receptor beta chains from one sample, sequenced in a study of blood T cells in healthy people across ages. Using its own MiXCR run on the 5' RACE reads, TCRdb lists one record per CDR3 protein. The sample holds approximately 700,000 distinct CDR3 sequences, approximately 30% seen once. Sequenced material: blood. These receptors came from a woman of 80 years or more in good health. CDR3s include the opening cysteine and the closing phenylalanine or tryptophan. A D gene is named only where the DNA matches it firmly. Not all rows give a size; the values are once, few, many and, for expanded clones, a class.

J gene	clone size	D gene	CDR3 length	V gene	CDR3 protein	CDR3 DNA
TRBJ2-3	many	NA	16	TRBV2	CASSTSGGLGTDTQYF	TGTGCCAGCAGTACCTCTGGCGGCCTTGGCACAGATACGCAGTATTTT
TRBJ2-4	many	NA	16	TRBV20-1	CSARDPGRLAKNIQYF	TGCAGTGCTAGAGATCCGGGGCGACTAGCCAAAAACATTCAGTACTTC
TRBJ2-1	NA	NA	15	TRBV20-1	CSAPDRELGYNEQFF	TGCAGTGCCCCCGATAGGGAGTTGGGTTACAATGAGCAGTTCTTC
TRBJ2-1	many	NA	13	TRBV18	CASSGLLRNEQFF	TGTGCCAGCTCGGGTCTCCTTAGGAATGAGCAGTTCTTC
TRBJ2-5	many	NA	15	TRBV20-1	CSASPATGRVETQYF	TGCAGTGCTAGCCCCGCGACAGGGAGGGTAGAGACCCAGTACTTC
TRBJ2-5	many	TRBD2	16	TRBV7-2	CASSLRMGLAGGTPYF	TGTGCCAGCAGCTTAAGAATGGGACTAGCGGGGGGGACACCGTACTTC
TRBJ2-2	few	TRBD1	13	TRBV5-1	CASQGAGTGELFF	TGCGCCAGCCAGGGGGCAGGTACCGGGGAGCTGTTTTTT
TRBJ1-6	many	NA	13	TRBV20-1	CSARSLQVSPLHF	TGCAGTGCTAGGTCACTACAGGTTTCACCCCTCCACTTT
TRBJ2-6	NA	NA	13	TRBV30	CAWGRSRSNVLTF	TGTGCCTGGGGTCGGTCCAGGTCCAACGTCCTGACTTTC
TRBJ2-5	many	NA	12	TRBV5-1	CASSSQGGTQYF	TGCGCCAGCAGCTCCCAGGGCGGGACCCAGTACTTC
TRBJ2-1	NA	NA	15	TRBV4-2	CASSQDGQGRNEQFF	TGTGCCAGCAGCCAAGATGGCCAGGGGAGAAATGAGCAGTTCTTC
TRBJ1-1	few	NA	14	TRBV4-2	CASSQGLAGSEAFF	TGTGCCAGCAGCCAAGGACTCGCGGGTTCTGAAGCTTTCTTT
TRBJ1-4	NA	NA	15	TRBV7-2	CASSPSKSSNEKLFF	TGTGCCAGCAGCCCCTCGAAGAGCTCTAATGAAAAACTGTTTTTT
TRBJ1-2	NA	NA	15	TRBV5-1	CASSRTHGTWNGYTF	TGCGCCAGCAGCCGGACACACGGGACGTGGAATGGCTACACCTTC
TRBJ2-6	once	NA	19	TRBV7-2	CASSLASRETFSGANVRTF	TGTGCCAGCAGCTTAGCAAGTCGGGAAACTTTCTCTGGGGCCAACGTCCGGACTTTC
TRBJ1-2	many	NA	15	TRBV20-1	CSARDFVRDNYGYTF	TGCAGTGCTAGAGATTTCGTACGGGATAACTATGGCTACACCTTC
TRBJ2-7	many	NA	16	TRBV7-2	CASSLDPGMSSYEQYF	TGTGCCAGCAGCTTAGACCCAGGGATGAGCTCCTACGAGCAGTACTTC
TRBJ2-3	NA	TRBD2	16	TRBV24-1	CATSGKERGLTDTQFF	TGTGCCACCAGTGGAAAGGAGCGGGGATTGACAGATACGCAGTTTTTT
TRBJ1-1	few	NA	14	TRBV27	CASIDPGPNTEAFF	TGTGCCAGCATTGATCCGGGGCCGAACACTGAAGCTTTCTTT
TRBJ1-5	many	NA	13	TRBV27	CASSLRSNQPQHF	TGTGCCAGCAGTTTACGGAGCAATCAGCCCCAGCATTTT
TRBJ2-1	NA	TRBD2	16	TRBV20-1	CSARDPSAGGLNEQFF	TGCAGTGCTAGAGATCCCTCAGCGGGGGGGCTTAATGAGCAGTTCTTC
TRBJ2-1	NA	NA	17	TRBV6-2/TRBV6-3	CANSYGVSAGYYNEQFF	TGTGCCAACAGTTACGGGGTTAGCGCGGGGTATTACAATGAGCAGTTCTTC
TRBJ2-1	NA	NA	13	TRBV7-7	CASSLQVGNEQFF	TGTGCTAGCAGCTTACAGGTTGGGAATGAGCAGTTCTTC
TRBJ2-3	many	NA	16	TRBV12-3/TRBV12-4	CASIPERGTSTDTQYF	TGTGCCAGCATCCCTGAGAGGGGGACTAGCACAGATACGCAGTATTTT
TRBJ2-1	many	NA	14	TRBV5-1	CASSFSQGAGEQFF	TGCGCCAGCAGCTTCTCGCAAGGTGCCGGTGAGCAGTTCTTC
TRBJ2-7	NA	NA	15	TRBV7-9	CASSPRERSPYEQYF	TGTGCCAGCAGCCCACGGGAGCGGTCCCCCTACGAGCAGTACTTC
TRBJ1-5	NA	TRBD1	15	TRBV30	CAWTSQGQGGQPQHF	TGTGCCTGGACCAGCCAAGGACAGGGAGGTCAGCCCCAGCATTTT
TRBJ1-1	NA	NA	15	TRBV6-6	CASSFPGALNTEAFF	TGTGCCAGCAGTTTTCCCGGGGCCCTGAACACTGAAGCTTTCTTT
TRBJ1-1	many	NA	15	TRBV20-1	CSARDRRGLNTEAFF	TGCAGTGCTAGAGACAGACGGGGACTGAACACTGAAGCTTTCTTT
TRBJ2-6	many	NA	17	TRBV4-1	CASSHRDAPPGANVLTF	TGCGCCAGCAGCCACCGGGACGCTCCGCCTGGGGCCAACGTCCTGACTTTC
TRBJ1-4	once	NA	18	TRBV27	CASRPQSGRFATNEKLFF	TGTGCCAGCAGGCCCCAGAGCGGCAGGTTTGCAACTAATGAAAAACTGTTTTTT
TRBJ2-5	many	TRBD2	15	TRBV4-2	CASRRTSGVLETQYF	TGTGCCAGCAGGAGGACTAGCGGGGTTTTAGAGACCCAGTACTTC
TRBJ2-1	NA	TRBD1	16	TRBV20-1	CSARDSRGPNYDEQFF	TGCAGTGCTAGAGATTCGAGGGGGCCAAACTACGATGAGCAGTTCTTC
TRBJ2-5	NA	TRBD2	16	TRBV12-3/TRBV12-4	CASSLGLAGVVYGQYF	TGTGCCAGCAGTTTGGGGCTAGCGGGAGTGGTTTACGGGCAGTACTTC
TRBJ1-6	few	NA	15	TRBV30	CAWSVEQGGNSPLHF	TGTGCCTGGAGTGTGGAACAGGGAGGAAATTCACCCCTCCACTTT
TRBJ1-1	NA	NA	14	TRBV20-1	CSAGDRIGGTEAFF	TGCAGTGCTGGAGATCGCATAGGGGGCACTGAAGCTTTCTTT
TRBJ2-5	many	NA	14	TRBV4-1	CASSQESGGGTQYF	TGCGCCAGCAGCCAAGAGAGTGGAGGGGGGACCCAGTACTTC
TRBJ2-1	NA	NA	12	TRBV7-2	CASSLAGWAQFF	TGTGCCAGCAGCTTAGCGGGCTGGGCCCAGTTCTTC
TRBJ2-1	many	TRBD2	16	TRBV28	CASSLRAAGGLGEQFF	TGTGCCAGCAGTTTAAGGGCAGCGGGGGGGCTTGGAGAGCAGTTCTTC
TRBJ1-1	NA	NA	14	TRBV16	CAGSQSGPWTEAFF	TGTGCCGGCAGCCAATCGGGCCCTTGGACTGAAGCTTTCTTT
TRBJ2-7	NA	NA	14	TRBV9	CASSRRQLLGEQYF	TGTGCCAGCAGTCGGAGACAGCTTTTGGGGGAGCAGTACTTC
TRBJ2-5	few	NA	16	TRBV7-3	CASSLTGLGGWETQYF	TGTGCCAGCAGCTTAACGGGCCTGGGGGGCTGGGAGACCCAGTACTTC
TRBJ1-2	many	TRBD1	14	TRBV12-3/TRBV12-4	CASSRDRANYGYTF	TGTGCCAGCAGTCGGGACAGAGCCAACTATGGCTACACCTTC
TRBJ1-1	many	NA	14	TRBV29-1	CSVHPRDLSTEAFF	TGCAGCGTTCACCCCAGGGATTTGAGCACTGAAGCTTTCTTT
TRBJ2-2	few	TRBD2	15	TRBV7-2	CASSFQRGRTGELFF	TGTGCCAGCAGCTTCCAGCGGGGGCGCACCGGGGAGCTGTTTTTT
TRBJ2-3	many	NA	14	TRBV7-9	CASSSSTITDTQYF	TGTGCCAGCAGCTCTTCGACGATCACAGATACGCAGTATTTT
TRBJ2-7	once	TRBD1	15	TRBV6-2/TRBV6-3	CASRDYRGPNYEQYF	TGTGCCAGCAGAGATTACAGGGGGCCCAACTACGAGCAGTACTTC
TRBJ1-1	many	NA	20	TRBV30	CAWSLRNYGRQPLLDTEAFF	TGTGCCTGGAGCCTACGCAATTACGGGCGTCAACCTCTCTTGGACACTGAAGCTTTCTTT
TRBJ2-3	many	NA	16	TRBV5-1	CASSFAGGDLTDTQYF	TGCGCCAGCAGCTTCGCGGGCGGGGATCTCACAGATACGCAGTATTTT
TRBJ2-1	many	TRBD2	16	TRBV7-2	CASSLTSSGGRNEQFF	TGTGCCAGCAGCTTGACTTCTAGCGGGGGCCGCAATGAGCAGTTCTTC
TRBJ2-4	many	TRBD2	14	TRBV7-2	CASSSGGDLGFQYF	TGTGCCAGCAGCTCCGGGGGGGACCTAGGGTTTCAGTACTTC
TRBJ2-5	many	TRBD2	15	TRBV6-1	CASSEGTSGGETQYF	TGTGCCAGCAGTGAGGGGACTAGCGGGGGGGAGACCCAGTACTTC
TRBJ2-7	NA	NA	13	TRBV28	CASSLAGCNEQYF	TGTGCCAGCAGTTTGGCAGGTTGTAACGAGCAGTACTTC
TRBJ2-7	many	TRBD1	16	TRBV15	CATSRVRDRRHYEQYF	TGTGCCACCAGCAGAGTCCGGGACAGGAGACATTACGAGCAGTACTTC
TRBJ1-5	NA	NA	14	TRBV20-1	CSATPTANNQPQHF	TGCAGTGCTACTCCCACGGCTAACAATCAGCCCCAGCATTTT
TRBJ1-4	many	NA	15	TRBV15	CATSRDRRQEEKLFF	TGTGCCACCAGCAGAGATAGAAGACAGGAAGAAAAACTGTTTTTT
TRBJ1-2	many	NA	12	TRBV20-1	CSARVSGYGYTF	TGCAGTGCTAGAGTTTCAGGGTATGGCTACACCTTC